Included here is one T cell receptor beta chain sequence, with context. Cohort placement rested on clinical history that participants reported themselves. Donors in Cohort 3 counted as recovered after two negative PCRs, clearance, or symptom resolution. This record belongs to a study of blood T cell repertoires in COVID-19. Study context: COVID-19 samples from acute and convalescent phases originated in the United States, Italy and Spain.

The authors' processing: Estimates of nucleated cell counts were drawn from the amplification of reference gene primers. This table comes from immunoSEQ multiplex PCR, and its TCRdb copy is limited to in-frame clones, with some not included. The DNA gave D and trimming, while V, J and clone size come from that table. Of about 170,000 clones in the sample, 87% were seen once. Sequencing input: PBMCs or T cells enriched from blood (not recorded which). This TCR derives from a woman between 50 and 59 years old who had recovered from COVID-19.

In DNA form, the CDR3 reads TGTGCCAGCAGCGAAGGGGGATCCTTCTACGAGCAGTACTTC. This translates into CASSEGGSFYEQYF. This sequence joins TRBV9 and TRBJ2-7; perhaps TRBD1 as D (6 bases). The CDR3 length is 14 residues. Looked up from germline, CDR1 is SGDLS and CDR2 is YYNGEE. Trimming cost V 3 bases and J 3 bases, with 13 bases left between them.